The rows below give T cell receptor beta chains drawn from one sample of a study of T cell changes during pregnancy in multiple sclerosis. TCRdb's table, derived via immunoSEQ multiplex PCR, lists solely in-frame clones and lacks some. This table holds about 46,000 clones, 91% found once. The sequences come from CD8+ T cells from peripheral blood mononuclear cells, collected after pregnancy. Receptors originate from a female donor with multiple sclerosis, enrolled in a pregnancy study. Both conserved end residues are part of each CDR3. A D gene is named only where the DNA matches it firmly. Clone size appears in some rows only: once, few, many, or a class for an expanded clone.

CDR3nt: TGTGCCAGCAGCTCCGATAGTAACACTGAAGCTTTCTTT; CDR3aa: CASSSDSNTEAFF; len: 13; d_gene: -; v_gene: TRBV13; j_gene: TRBJ1-1; abundance: -
CDR3nt: TGCGCCAGCAGCCCACAGGCTATCGTCCAGCCCCAGCATTTT; CDR3aa: CASSPQAIVQPQHF; len: 14; d_gene: -; v_gene: TRBV4-3; j_gene: TRBJ1-5; abundance: -
CDR3nt: TGTGCCAGCAGTCCGCTATGGGGGGAAGCCCAATATAGCAATCAGCCCCAGCATTTT; CDR3aa: CASSPLWGEAQYSNQPQHF; len: 19; d_gene: -; v_gene: TRBV27; j_gene: TRBJ1-5; abundance: -
CDR3nt: TGTGCCTGGTCGACAGGGTTCACTGAAGCTTTCTTT; CDR3aa: CAWSTGFTEAFF; len: 12; d_gene: TRBD1; v_gene: TRBV30; j_gene: TRBJ1-1; abundance: -
CDR3nt: TGTGCCAGCAGTGAACAGGGGGAGGCTAACTATGGCTACACCTTC; CDR3aa: CASSEQGEANYGYTF; len: 15; d_gene: TRBD1; v_gene: TRBV6-4; j_gene: TRBJ1-2; abundance: few
CDR3nt: TGTGCCAGCACAGGGGCCCGTGTCGAAAAACTGTTTTTT; CDR3aa: CASTGARVEKLFF; len: 13; d_gene: -; v_gene: TRBV6-1; j_gene: TRBJ1-4; abundance: -
CDR3nt: TGTGCCAGCAGCTCCCCCTGGAGGGGCACTGAAGCTTTCTTT; CDR3aa: CASSSPWRGTEAFF; len: 14; d_gene: -; v_gene: TRBV5-6; j_gene: TRBJ1-1; abundance: -
CDR3nt: TGCGCCAGCAGCGCCGGGACAGGTTACTACGAGCAGTACTTC; CDR3aa: CASSAGTGYYEQYF; len: 14; d_gene: TRBD1; v_gene: TRBV5-1; j_gene: TRBJ2-7; abundance: once
CDR3nt: TGCGCGCACAGACGGAAGAGATCCTACGAGCAGTACTTC; CDR3aa: CAHRRKRSYEQYF; len: 13; d_gene: -; v_gene: TRBV10-1; j_gene: TRBJ2-7; abundance: few
CDR3nt: TGTGCCAGCAGTCCCTCCTGGTGGGGGCAGGATGGCTACACCTTC; CDR3aa: CASSPSWWGQDGYTF; len: 15; d_gene: -; v_gene: TRBV6-1; j_gene: TRBJ1-2; abundance: -
CDR3nt: TGTGCCAGCAGCGTATTTCACAGGGGCCCAGATACGCAGTATTTT; CDR3aa: CASSVFHRGPDTQYF; len: 15; d_gene: TRBD1; v_gene: TRBV9; j_gene: TRBJ2-3; abundance: -
CDR3nt: TGTGCCAGCAGCGGAATGACAGGGGCGGGTTCACCCCTCCACTTT; CDR3aa: CASSGMTGAGSPLHF; len: 15; d_gene: TRBD1; v_gene: TRBV9; j_gene: TRBJ1-6; abundance: -
CDR3nt: TGTGCCAGCAGCGTCCGGACAGGCATGAACACTGAAGCTTTCTTT; CDR3aa: CASSVRTGMNTEAFF; len: 15; d_gene: TRBD1; v_gene: TRBV7-8; j_gene: TRBJ1-1; abundance: -
CDR3nt: TGTGCCAGCAGTTTGACAGCTTCCTACGAGCAGTACTTC; CDR3aa: CASSLTASYEQYF; len: 13; d_gene: -; v_gene: TRBV5-6; j_gene: TRBJ2-7; abundance: -
CDR3nt: TGTGCCAGCAGCTTGCCGGGACAGGCAGAAAGCTATGGCTACACCTTC; CDR3aa: CASSLPGQAESYGYTF; len: 16; d_gene: TRBD1; v_gene: TRBV7-9; j_gene: TRBJ1-2; abundance: -
CDR3nt: TGTGCCAGTAGTATAGTTACACGGGCAACTAATGAAAAACTGTTTTTT; CDR3aa: CASSIVTRATNEKLFF; len: 16; d_gene: -; v_gene: TRBV19; j_gene: TRBJ1-4; abundance: -
CDR3nt: TGTGCCAGCAGTTACTCGAGGACACAGTATGGCTACACCTTC; CDR3aa: CASSYSRTQYGYTF; len: 14; d_gene: -; v_gene: TRBV6-5; j_gene: TRBJ1-2; abundance: -
CDR3nt: TGTGCCAGCAGCTTAGAGGTAGCGGGGGCCAACAATGAGCAGTTCTTC; CDR3aa: CASSLEVAGANNEQFF; len: 16; d_gene: TRBD2; v_gene: TRBV7-7; j_gene: TRBJ2-1; abundance: -
CDR3nt: TGTGCCAGCAGCCTTAGTAAATCCTACAATGAGCAGTTCTTC; CDR3aa: CASSLSKSYNEQFF; len: 14; d_gene: -; v_gene: TRBV7-8; j_gene: TRBJ2-1; abundance: -
CDR3nt: TGTGCCAGCAGCTTTGGCGGGGGGGGGACCGGGGAGCTGTTTTTT; CDR3aa: CASSFGGGGTGELFF; len: 15; d_gene: TRBD2; v_gene: TRBV5-5; j_gene: TRBJ2-2; abundance: few
CDR3nt: TGTGCCAGTGAGGGACAGGGGAGGCACGAGCAGTACTTC; CDR3aa: CASEGQGRHEQYF; len: 13; d_gene: TRBD1; v_gene: TRBV6-1; j_gene: TRBJ2-7; abundance: -
CDR3nt: TGTGCTAGTGGTTTTGTCCTTGGACAGGGAAGATCTGGGGCCAACGTCCTGACTTTC; CDR3aa: CASGFVLGQGRSGANVLTF; len: 19; d_gene: TRBD1; v_gene: TRBV12-5; j_gene: TRBJ2-6; abundance: -
CDR3nt: TGTGCCAGCAGCTTAGGGAACAGCAACAATGAGCAGTTCTTC; CDR3aa: CASSLGNSNNEQFF; len: 14; d_gene: -; v_gene: TRBV7-9; j_gene: TRBJ2-1; abundance: -
CDR3nt: TGTGCCAGCAGTGAAGCCCGGGACAGGGGGCTCGGTGAAAAACTGTTTTTT; CDR3aa: CASSEARDRGLGEKLFF; len: 17; d_gene: TRBD1; v_gene: TRBV2; j_gene: TRBJ1-4; abundance: -
CDR3nt: TGCGCCAGCAGCTCAGGGGAAGAGACCCAGTACTTC; CDR3aa: CASSSGEETQYF; len: 12; d_gene: -; v_gene: TRBV5-1; j_gene: TRBJ2-5; abundance: -
CDR3nt: TGTGCCAGCAGCGTAACCGGGGGATATGGCTACACCTTC; CDR3aa: CASSVTGGYGYTF; len: 13; d_gene: -; v_gene: TRBV6-1; j_gene: TRBJ1-2; abundance: -
CDR3nt: TGTGCCAGCAGCGTAGAGGAGGGCCTAGGAGAGACCCAGTACTTC; CDR3aa: CASSVEEGLGETQYF; len: 15; d_gene: -; v_gene: TRBV9; j_gene: TRBJ2-5; abundance: -
CDR3nt: TGTGCCAGCAGACTGACTGATAACACTGAAGCTTTCTTT; CDR3aa: CASRLTDNTEAFF; len: 13; d_gene: -; v_gene: TRBV7-9; j_gene: TRBJ1-1; abundance: few
CDR3nt: TGTGCCAGCAGCCAAGAGGGGGGAAAACTGTTTTTT; CDR3aa: CASSQEGGKLFF; len: 12; d_gene: -; v_gene: TRBV4-2; j_gene: TRBJ1-4; abundance: -
CDR3nt: TGTGCCAGCAGAACCATCCCCGCCACTGGTCCCTACGAGCAGTACTTC; CDR3aa: CASRTIPATGPYEQYF; len: 16; d_gene: -; v_gene: TRBV27; j_gene: TRBJ2-7; abundance: -
CDR3nt: TGTGCCAGCAGTCCTCGTGGGGCCCTGATGTTCTTC; CDR3aa: CASSPRGALMFF; len: 12; d_gene: -; v_gene: TRBV2; j_gene: TRBJ2-1; abundance: -
CDR3nt: TGCAGCGCCGCGACAGGGACTGGAAACACCATATATTTT; CDR3aa: CSAATGTGNTIYF; len: 13; d_gene: TRBD1; v_gene: TRBV29-1; j_gene: TRBJ1-3; abundance: -
CDR3nt: TGTGCCAGCAGCTTTGGGAGGGGGATCAGGCTTGGCTACACCTTC; CDR3aa: CASSFGRGIRLGYTF; len: 15; d_gene: -; v_gene: TRBV5-6; j_gene: TRBJ1-2; abundance: -
CDR3nt: TGTGCCAGCAGTGAAGTCCTCAACACTGAAGCTTTCTTT; CDR3aa: CASSEVLNTEAFF; len: 13; d_gene: -; v_gene: TRBV6-1; j_gene: TRBJ1-1; abundance: once
CDR3nt: TGTGCCTGGAACATCCCGGGACAGGGCTCCACTGGAAACACCATATATTTT; CDR3aa: CAWNIPGQGSTGNTIYF; len: 17; d_gene: TRBD1; v_gene: TRBV30; j_gene: TRBJ1-3; abundance: -
CDR3nt: TGTGCCAGCAGTTACAGTCTAGCGCGGGCAGATACGCAGTATTTT; CDR3aa: CASSYSLARADTQYF; len: 15; d_gene: -; v_gene: TRBV6-5; j_gene: TRBJ2-3; abundance: -
CDR3nt: TGTGCCAGCAAAAAACGGGACAGCAGCTCCTACGAGCAGTACTTC; CDR3aa: CASKKRDSSSYEQYF; len: 15; d_gene: TRBD1; v_gene: TRBV7-9; j_gene: TRBJ2-7; abundance: -
CDR3nt: TGTGCCAGCAGTGCCTCGGGAGGGGCTGGATACAATGAGCAGTTCTTC; CDR3aa: CASSASGGAGYNEQFF; len: 16; d_gene: TRBD2; v_gene: TRBV2; j_gene: TRBJ2-1; abundance: -
CDR3nt: TGTGCCAGCAGTTTAATGAGCTCCTACAATGAGCAGTTCTTC; CDR3aa: CASSLMSSYNEQFF; len: 14; d_gene: -; v_gene: TRBV27; j_gene: TRBJ2-1; abundance: medium-sized
CDR3nt: TGTGCCAGCAGTGAACGAGAGGGAAGGGAAATCGCTGAAGCTTTCTTT; CDR3aa: CASSEREGREIAEAFF; len: 16; d_gene: -; v_gene: TRBV6-4; j_gene: TRBJ1-1; abundance: once
CDR3nt: TGTGCCAGCCACCGAGACACTGAAGCTTTCTTT; CDR3aa: CASHRDTEAFF; len: 11; d_gene: -; v_gene: TRBV6-1; j_gene: TRBJ1-1; abundance: -
CDR3nt: TGTGCCAGCAGCTTATTACAGGGGAGCGGCTACACCTTC; CDR3aa: CASSLLQGSGYTF; len: 13; d_gene: TRBD1; v_gene: TRBV7-8; j_gene: TRBJ1-2; abundance: -
CDR3nt: TGTGCCAGCAGTTTATCTCCGACTTATCAGCCCCAGCATTTT; CDR3aa: CASSLSPTYQPQHF; len: 14; d_gene: -; v_gene: TRBV27; j_gene: TRBJ1-5; abundance: -
CDR3nt: TGTGCCAGCAGCGAGGGGACAGGGGGTATTTACGAGCAGTACTTC; CDR3aa: CASSEGTGGIYEQYF; len: 15; d_gene: TRBD1; v_gene: TRBV9; j_gene: TRBJ2-7; abundance: once
CDR3nt: TGTGCCAGCAGCCACCTAGCGGGACAAGGTTACGAGCAGTACTTC; CDR3aa: CASSHLAGQGYEQYF; len: 15; d_gene: TRBD2; v_gene: TRBV7-9; j_gene: TRBJ2-7; abundance: -
CDR3nt: TGTGCCAGCAGTGGATGGGTGTCAGGGGCTGGGGCCAACGTCCTGACTTTC; CDR3aa: CASSGWVSGAGANVLTF; len: 17; d_gene: -; v_gene: TRBV25-1; j_gene: TRBJ2-6; abundance: -
CDR3nt: TGTGCCAGCAGCTTCGGGACAGGGGGGGACAATGAGCAGTTCTTC; CDR3aa: CASSFGTGGDNEQFF; len: 15; d_gene: TRBD1; v_gene: TRBV7-9; j_gene: TRBJ2-1; abundance: -
CDR3nt: TGTGCCAGCAGTTTGGGGACAGGGGGCGCGTATGAGCAGTTCTTC; CDR3aa: CASSLGTGGAYEQFF; len: 15; d_gene: TRBD1; v_gene: TRBV27; j_gene: TRBJ2-1; abundance: -
CDR3nt: TGCGCCAGCAGCCAAGTTGGAGGGGGGGGTGAAAAACTGTTTTTT; CDR3aa: CASSQVGGGGEKLFF; len: 15; d_gene: -; v_gene: TRBV4-3; j_gene: TRBJ1-4; abundance: -
CDR3nt: TGTGCCAGCAGCTTGGGAGACAGGGGACTCCTTTACTATGGCTACACCTTC; CDR3aa: CASSLGDRGLLYYGYTF; len: 17; d_gene: TRBD1; v_gene: TRBV5-5; j_gene: TRBJ1-2; abundance: medium-sized
CDR3nt: TGTGCCAGCAGTGCGACACATTTCGTGAACACTGAAGCTTTCTTT; CDR3aa: CASSATHFVNTEAFF; len: 15; d_gene: -; v_gene: TRBV6-1; j_gene: TRBJ1-1; abundance: -
CDR3nt: TGTGCCAGCAGCCAGGGGGGTGACTATGGCTACACCTTC; CDR3aa: CASSQGGDYGYTF; len: 13; d_gene: -; v_gene: TRBV4-2; j_gene: TRBJ1-2; abundance: -